A single sample is the source of the 11 T cell receptor beta chains below, sequenced in a study of T cell repertoires in cytomegalovirus infection (dated by TCRdb to the late 2010s). Data came from an Illumina HiSeq 1500. TCRdb reprocessed the public reads (quality trimming at Q25 with fastp, clone calling with MiXCR) and kept in-frame beta chains. Entries that share a CDR3 protein sequence are merged under the most common genes and DNA. The table for this sample lists about 450,000 distinct CDR3 sequences; approximately 31% of them were counted only once. The ten most abundant clones make up roughly an eighth of the sample. Material for sequencing was PBMCs. The receptors come from a human donor in good health (CMV status not recorded). Some clones in this sample may be carry-over from other donors' samples.

This sequence joins TRBV12-3 or TRBV12-4 and TRBJ2-7, with a weak D call TRBD1 (7 bases). Trimming shortened V by 10 bases and J by 4 bases, and 20 bases separated the two germline ends. This CDR3 spans 14 amino acids. The CDR3 reads CATSAGGTDYEQYF. In nucleotides, the CDR3 is TGTGCCACCTCCGCTGGCGGGACAGATTACGAGCAGTACTTC.

This clonotype was observed a handful of times. The chain couples TRBV7-6 to TRBJ1-1, with TRBD1 matching over 10 bases. CDR1 and CDR2 (germline): SGHVS, FNYEAQ. This CDR3 comprises 15 residues. The V and J ends lost 5 bases and 4 bases, in that order; junction bases with no gene match: 7. The CDR3: CASSSDRGQGTEAFF. CDR3 nucleotide sequence: TGTGCCAGCAGCAGCGACAGGGGGCAGGGCACTGAAGCTTTCTTT.

This clonotype was seen at least ten times. The chain combines TRBV7-6 with TRBJ2-1; maybe TRBD2 (6 bases). Between the trimmed V and J ends, which lost 4 bases and 7 bases, there was a span of 11 bases. The germline V gene encodes CDR1 SGHVS and CDR2 FNYEAQ. This CDR3 has 13 residues. The DNA for the CDR3 is TGTGCCAGCAGCTACACTGGGGGGAATGAGCAGTTCTTC. The encoded protein is CASSYTGGNEQFF.

This chain links TRBV7-6 with TRBJ1-5; the D gene is possibly TRBD1 (6 bases). Germline V CDR1 and CDR2: SGHVS, FNYEAQ. Between the trimmed V and J ends, which lost 8 bases and 6 bases, there was a span of 26 bases. This CDR3 is 17 amino acids long. The CDR3 reads CASSPRGTWTRSQPQHF. The CDR3 DNA sequence: TGTGCCAGCTCCCCCCGGGGGACATGGACAAGGAGTCAGCCCCAGCATTTT. Combining the CDR3 with reference TRBV7-6 and TRBJ1-5 gives the whole variable domain GAGVSQSPRYKVTKRGQDVALRCDPISGHVSLYWYRQALGQGPEFLTYFNYEAQQDKSGLPNDRFSAERPEGSISTLTIQRTEQRDSAMYRCASSPRGTWTRSQPQHFGDGTRLSIL.

Turning to this clonotype: This may be a read error: a much more frequent sequence differs by one nucleotide. The rearrangement uses TRBV4-1 and TRBJ2-7; 8 nucleotides align to TRBD1. From germline, CDR1 is MGHRA and CDR2 YSYEKL. The CDR3 sequence is 14 residues long. This chain's CDR3 is CASSQDQGAGEQNF. CDR3 nucleotide sequence: TGCGCCAGCAGCCAAGATCAGGGGGCTGGCGAGCAGAACTTC.

Points on this clonotype: A read error is likely, as this CDR3 ends without the conserved phenylalanine or tryptophan. This sequence joins TRBV15 and TRBJ2-1; D unclear. This CDR3 has 16 amino acids. Trimming cost V 2 bases and J 2 bases, with 13 bases left between them. Germline V gives CDR1 LNHNV, CDR2 YYDKDF (reference sequence). The CDR3 region is CATSRPPNRAYNEQFL. DNA of the CDR3: TGTGCCACCAGCAGACCCCCCAACAGAGCCTACAATGAGCAGTTCTTA.

This clonotype was detected ten times or more. The rearrangement joins TRBV7-8 to TRBJ2-3; a possible D gene is TRBD2 (6 bases). This CDR3 is built from 17 residues. Germline V CDR1 and CDR2: SGHVS, FQNEAQ. Trimming took 5 bases from V and 1 from J, leaving 19 bases between them. The DNA of the CDR3 is TGTGCCAGCAGCCCTCATAGCGGTCGTGGGGGCACAGATACGCAGTATTTT. Its translation: CASSPHSGRGGTDTQYF.

This chain uses TRBV2 with TRBJ1-5, with D hard to call. CDR1 and CDR2 from the germline V gene are SNHLY and FYNNEI. The V end was cut by 0 bases, the J end by 0 bases, with 12 bases between. The CDR3 covers 17 residues. The CDR3 protein is CASSEALRQNSNQPQHF. The CDR3 DNA reads as TGTGCCAGCAGTGAAGCGCTTCGGCAGAATAGCAATCAGCCCCAGCATTTT.

This clonotype was seen a few times. V and J are TRBV5-1 and TRBJ1-6; D is uncertain. Germline-derived CDR1 and CDR2 are SGHRS and YFSETQ. This CDR3 region has 15 residues. Trimming left V 0 bases short and J 8 bases short, with 12 bases between. CDR3 in DNA: TGCGCCAGCAGCTTGGCGTTACCGCCTTATTCACCCCTCCACTTT. It is translated as CASSLALPPYSPLHF.

The chain carries TRBV28 and TRBJ1-2, with 10 nucleotides matching TRBD1. The CDR3 is 13 amino acids. CDR1 is MDHEN, CDR2 SYDVKM, per germline. V was pared by 6 bases and J by 4 bases, with 2 bases of the junction left unmatched. CDR3 in DNA: TGTGCCAGCAGACGGACAGGGGGCTATGGCTACACCTTC. Encoded protein: CASRRTGGYGYTF.

The chain combines TRBV10-3 with TRBJ2-7; D remains unclear. CDR1 is ENHRY, CDR2 SYGVKD, per germline. Trimming took 2 bases from V and 4 from J, leaving 9 bases between them. The CDR3 extends over 13 amino acids. Here the CDR3 DNA reads TGTGCCATCAGTGAGGGGGTTCTGTACGAGCAGTACTTC. This codes for CAISEGVLYEQYF.